The 28 T cell receptor beta chains reported below all come from one sample, sequenced in a study of T cell changes during pregnancy in multiple sclerosis. Method: immunoSEQ multiplex PCR; TCRdb's copy keeps in-frame clones and lacks some. This table has some 100,000 clones, 90% to 95% appearing once. The material sequenced was peripheral blood, taken in the second trimester of pregnancy. The source of these receptors is a female donor with multiple sclerosis, enrolled in a pregnancy study.

This rearrangement joins TRBV7-9 to TRBJ2-1; no definite D call. Trimming took off 4 bases at V and 3 bases at J, with 13 bases between the two ends. Germline V gene lookup returns CDR1 SEHNR and CDR2 FQNEAQ (reference sequence). The CDR3 is 15 amino acids. Here the CDR3 reads CASSSRGSGYNEQFF. The CDR3 DNA follows: TGTGCCAGCAGCTCCCGTGGGTCGGGCTACAATGAGCAGTTCTTC.

V is TRBV13 and J is TRBJ2-2, with D possibly TRBD2 on 6 matching bases. V was pared by 1 base and J by 1 base, with 16 bases between. Germline loops: CDR1 PRHDT, CDR2 FYEKMQ (reference sequence). The CDR3 is 18 amino acids. This chain's CDR3 is CASSLESLGGENTGELFF. The CDR3 region has the DNA TGTGCCAGCAGCTTAGAGTCCCTAGGCGGGGAGAACACCGGGGAGCTGTTTTTT.

The J gene is TRBJ1-1, the V gene TRBV30; the D gene is possibly TRBD1 (5 bases). This CDR3 is built from 13 residues. V dropped 0 bases and J dropped 1 base, with 6 bases sitting between them. Germline V gene data show CDR1 as GTSNPN and CDR2 as SVGIG (reference sequence). CDR3 in DNA: TGTGCCTGGAGTGTCAGGGCGAACACTGAAGCTTTCTTT. Protein sequence: CAWSVRANTEAFF.

The chain is built from TRBV7-2 and TRBJ2-3; weak D call: TRBD2 (5 bases). Per the germline V gene, CDR1 is SGHTA and CDR2 is FQGNSA. There are 13 residues in the CDR3. Trimming pared 5 bases from V and 2 bases from J, leaving 8 bases between. The CDR3: CASSPLATDTQYF. The CDR3 region has the DNA TGTGCCAGCAGCCCTCTAGCCACAGATACGCAGTATTTT.

The chain links TRBV7-9 to TRBJ2-7; D is perhaps TRBD1 (5 bases). Germline CDR1 and CDR2: SEHNR and FQNEAQ (reference sequence). CDR3 length: 13 residues. Trimming pared 5 bases from V and 0 bases from J, leaving 8 bases between. The CDR3 spells CASSQRGSYEQYF. DNA of the CDR3: TGTGCCAGCAGCCAAAGGGGCTCCTACGAGCAGTACTTC.

The genes are TRBV2 and TRBJ2-1, with 10 bases identical to TRBD2. CDR3 length equals 13 residues. Germline values: CDR1 SNHLY, CDR2 FYNNEI. The junction had 4 bases not matched to a gene; V was cut back by 6 bases and J by 8 bases. As DNA, the CDR3 is TGTGCCAGCAGAGCGGGAGGGCTAGATGAGCAGTTCTTC. Encoded protein: CASRAGGLDEQFF.

The V and J genes are TRBV6-5 and TRBJ2-2; weak D call: TRBD1 (6 bases). The length of the CDR3 is 13 residues. V lost 8 bases and J 5 bases, leaving 12 bases between the germline ends. Germline V lookup: CDR1 MNHEY, CDR2 SVGAGI. CDR3 in DNA: TGTGCCAGCGGACAGCCGGGGACCGGGGAGCTGTTTTTT. Its translation: CASGQPGTGELFF.

V and J are TRBV5-6 and TRBJ1-3; D gene ambiguous. The CDR3 is made up of 15 amino acids. The V end was cut by 4 bases, the J end by 2 bases, with 13 bases between. CDR1 is SGHDT and CDR2 is YYEEEE in the germline V gene. CDR3 sequence reads: CASSKGLNTGNTIYF. CDR3 bases: TGTGCCAGCAGCAAAGGACTGAATACTGGAAACACCATATATTTT.

This clone has only one observation. The rearrangement links TRBV19 to TRBJ2-7; 10 bases match TRBD1. The germline V gene encodes CDR1 LNHDA and CDR2 SQIVND (reference sequence). V trimming: 1 base; J trimming: 7 bases; junction bases outside the gene matches: 13. The CDR3 loop spans 17 amino acids. This chain's CDR3 is CASSIGSGTGVVAEQYF. The CDR3 DNA sequence: TGTGCCAGTAGTATAGGTTCTGGGACAGGGGTAGTCGCGGAGCAGTACTTC.

This chain uses TRBV7-3 with TRBJ2-2, with TRBD2 matching over 8 bases. The CDR3 consists of 15 residues. Unmatched junction bases numbered 5, after V lost 3 bases and J lost 5 bases. Germline V gives CDR1 SGHTA, CDR2 FQGTGA. DNA of the CDR3: TGTGCCAGCAGCTTCAGCGGGAGTGTGACCGGGGAGCTGTTTTTT. Protein sequence: CASSFSGSVTGELFF.

The gene calls are TRBV5-1 and TRBJ1-1; possibly TRBD1 for D (5 bases). The length of the CDR3 is 14 residues. V lost 3 bases to trimming and J lost 7 bases, with 16 bases between them. Germline V gene data show CDR1 as SGHRS and CDR2 as YFSETQ. CDR3 residues: CASSWGGEGSEAFF. The CDR3 DNA sequence: TGCGCCAGCAGCTGGGGGGGTGAGGGGAGTGAAGCTTTCTTT.

The J gene is TRBJ1-4, the V gene TRBV29-1; D not certain. Germline V lookup: CDR1 SQVTM, CDR2 ANQGSEA. This CDR3 is 12 amino acids long. The V end lost 4 bases, the J end lost 3 bases, and 6 bases lay between the germline ends. CDR3 DNA sequence: TGCAGCGTTGCACAGTCTAATGAAAAACTGTTTTTT. Its translation: CSVAQSNEKLFF.

This sequence joins TRBV5-6 and TRBJ1-1; 10 positions match TRBD1. This CDR3 contains 16 residues. Per germline, CDR1 SGHDT and CDR2 YYEEEE. V was clipped by 6 bases and J by 4 bases; unmatched bases: 12. DNA of the CDR3: TGTGCCAGCACCTCTAGACAGGGGGCCTTGAGCACTGAAGCTTTCTTT. It translates to CASTSRQGALSTEAFF. The full variable domain, completed using reference TRBV5-6 and TRBJ1-1, is DAGVTQSPTHLIKTRGQQVTLRCSPKSGHDTVSWYQQALGQGPQFIFQYYEEEERQRGNFPDRFSGHQFPNYSSELNVNALLLGDSALYLCASTSRQGALSTEAFFGQGTRLTVV.

V gene TRBV5-8 combines with J gene TRBJ1-4; 8 nucleotides align to TRBD1. The V and J ends lost 5 bases and 8 bases, in that order; junction bases with no gene match: 8. The CDR3 is 14 residues long. The germline V gene has CDR1 SGHTS and CDR2 YDEGEE. The CDR3 protein is CASSRQGLREKLFF. Written as DNA, the CDR3 is TGTGCCAGCAGTAGACAGGGGCTAAGAGAAAAACTGTTTTTT.

The rearrangement uses TRBV5-1 and TRBJ1-1, with unresolved D. CDR1 SGHRS and CDR2 YFSETQ come from the germline V gene. V lost 4 bases and J lost 1, with 5 bases in between. This CDR3 is 12 amino acids long. The CDR3 sequence: CASSPGNTEAFF. The CDR3 region has the DNA TGCGCCAGCAGCCCAGGGAACACTGAAGCTTTCTTT.

The chain employs TRBV5-4 and TRBJ2-5, with D perhaps TRBD1 (6 bases). Trimming pared 4 bases from V and 4 bases from J, leaving 8 bases between. The germline CDR1 and CDR2 sequences are SGHNT and YYREEE (reference sequence). The length of the CDR3 is 12 residues. The chain's CDR3 is CASSPRGETQYF. The CDR3 DNA reads TGTGCCAGCAGCCCCAGGGGAGAGACCCAGTACTTC. The full variable domain, in which reference TRBV5-4 and TRBJ2-5 provide the parts outside the CDR3, is ETGVTQSPTHLIKTRGQQVTLRCSSQSGHNTVSWYQQALGQGPQFIFQYYREEENGRGNFPPRFSGLQFPNYSSELNVNALELDDSALYLCASSPRGETQYFGPGTRLLVL.

This clone appeared a single time. This sequence joins TRBV7-3 and TRBJ2-3; D gene uncertain. Trimming took 1 base from V and 0 from J, leaving 8 bases between them. CDR1 and CDR2 from the germline V gene are SGHTA and FQGTGA. The CDR3 spans 15 residues. CDR3 bases: TGTGCCAGCAGCTTAATTCCAGTCAGCACAGATACGCAGTATTTT. The encoded protein is CASSLIPVSTDTQYF.

The V call is TRBV5-6, the J call TRBJ2-7, with TRBD1 as a possible D gene (5 bases). CDR3 length: 12 residues. The germline V and J ends were trimmed by 0 bases and 10 bases, with 11 bases remaining between them. Per germline, CDR1 SGHDT and CDR2 YYEEEE. CDR3 nucleotides: TGTGCCAGCAGCTTGGTCCGACAGTCTCAGTACTTC. Its translation is CASSLVRQSQYF.

The chain joins TRBV7-3 to TRBJ1-1; D gene ambiguous. CDR1 and CDR2 from the germline V gene are SGHTA and FQGTGA. Trimming stripped 3 bases from V and 3 bases from J, with 14 bases between. The CDR3 extends over 15 amino acids. The CDR3 loop reads CASSLINTVYTEAFF. The CDR3 region has the DNA TGTGCCAGCAGCTTGATAAATACTGTGTACACTGAAGCTTTCTTT.

This chain uses TRBV14 with TRBJ1-1; D might be TRBD1 (6 bases). Between the trimmed V and J ends, which lost 0 bases and 4 bases, there was a span of 12 bases. The CDR3 covers 15 residues. The V gene's germline CDR1 is SGHDN and CDR2 FVKESK. CDR3 nucleotides: TGTGCCAGCAGCCAAGATTTGGGAGGGGGCACTGAAGCTTTCTTT. Protein product: CASSQDLGGGTEAFF.

CDR3 nucleotide sequence: TGTGCCAGCCGCAACAGAGCTGGATCTATACATGAAAAACTGTTTTTT. It specifies CASRNRAGSIHEKLFF. The chain uses TRBV2 and TRBJ1-4; D is undetermined. Per germline, CDR1 SNHLY and CDR2 FYNNEI. Trimming took off 8 bases at V and 6 bases at J, with 22 bases between the two ends. This CDR3 region has 16 residues.

This rearrangement joins TRBV7-9 to TRBJ1-1, with TRBD1 identical over 9 bases. The V segment lost 5 bases and the J segment 7 bases; nucleotides outside the gene matches: 8. CDR1 and CDR2 (germline): SEHNR, FQNEAQ (reference sequence). This CDR3 contains 14 residues. The CDR3 DNA reads as TGTGCCAGCAGCCCAGGACAGGGGAGGGGTGAAGCTTTCTTT. Its protein is CASSPGQGRGEAFF.

This chain uses TRBV6-1 with TRBJ2-7; 8 bases fit TRBD1. This CDR3 contains 17 residues. The germline V gene has CDR1 MNHNS and CDR2 SASEGT. Unmatched junction bases numbered 15, after V lost 3 bases and J lost 5 bases. CDR3 in DNA: TGTGCCAGCAGTGAGGCGCGAGGAGACAGGGGCCGGCACGAGCAGTACTTC. Residues: CASSEARGDRGRHEQYF.

The chain links TRBV9 to TRBJ2-1; possible D gene TRBD2, 6 bases. Germline V gene sequence: CDR1 SGDLS, CDR2 YYNGEE. The CDR3 runs to 19 residues. Trimming removed 0 bases from V and 8 bases from J, with 27 bases in between. CDR3 in amino acids: CASSVVGTGESGLLDEQFF. The CDR3 DNA reads as TGTGCCAGCAGCGTAGTGGGGACCGGGGAGAGCGGGCTTTTGGATGAGCAGTTCTTC.

V is TRBV30 and J is TRBJ2-1; TRBD1 matches at 9 bases. Looked up from germline, CDR1 is GTSNPN and CDR2 is SVGIG (reference sequence). This CDR3 comprises 16 residues. V shed 0 bases, J shed 6 bases, and the junction held 9 bases outside the gene matches. As DNA, the CDR3 is TGTGCCTGGAGTGTATACGGGACAGGGCGTAGCAATGAGCAGTTCTTC. It is translated as CAWSVYGTGRSNEQFF.

This chain links TRBV5-4 with TRBJ2-7, with TRBD2 matching 7 bases. In germline, CDR1 is SGHNT, CDR2 YYREEE (reference sequence). The CDR3 totals 13 residues. The trim removed 3 bases at V and 2 bases at J, leaving 2 bases unmatched. The DNA of the CDR3 is TGTGCCAGCAGCTCAAGCGGGACCTACGAGCAGTACTTC. Amino acid sequence: CASSSSGTYEQYF.

CDR3 in DNA: TGTGCCTGGAGCGGAAACAGGGGTGGGCAGCCCCAGCATTTT. Its translation is CAWSGNRGGQPQHF. V is TRBV30 and J is TRBJ1-5; 7 bases line up with TRBD1. V was clipped by 3 bases and J by 7 bases; unmatched bases: 9. The CDR3 runs to 14 residues. Germline V gene sequence: CDR1 GTSNPN, CDR2 SVGIG (reference sequence).

This clone was observed a handful of times. This sequence joins TRBV2 and TRBJ1-5; no definite D call. The CDR3 consists of 11 residues. Trimming left V 6 bases short and J 9 bases short, with 9 bases between. CDR1 is SNHLY and CDR2 is FYNNEI in the germline V gene. CDR3 region: CASSRRGPQHF. The CDR3 DNA reads as TGTGCCAGCAGCCGCCGAGGGCCCCAGCATTTT.